The sequence of this T cell receptor beta chain was determined in a study of T cell responses to AZD1222 COVID-19 vaccine. Study context: Pooled samples include second doses given at about 4 or 12 weeks. Overall study results and limits: Sampled repertoires all dated from after the peak T cell response. Elevations in Spike-specific TCR breadth and depth followed administration of two AZD1222 doses.

Regarding this clone: The antigen remains undetermined.

Assay used: immunoSEQ multiplex PCR; TCRdb lists only in-frame clones, some missing. Of roughly 100,000 clones listed, approximately 91% are singletons. Trimming shortened V by 5 bases and J by 8 bases, and 10 bases separated the two germline ends. Germline CDR1 and CDR2: SEHNR and FQNEAQ (reference sequence). There are 12 residues in the CDR3. The specimen was peripheral blood, collected on day 0 of AZD1222 vaccination. The chain combines TRBV7-9 with TRBJ1-5; possibly TRBD1 for D (6 bases). The clonotype originates from an adult in good health. This CDR3 is CASSIRDKPQHF. The DNA of the CDR3 is TGTGCCAGCAGCATCCGGGACAAGCCCCAGCATTTT.